The 32 T cell receptor beta chains below were found in one sample sequenced in a study of Ad26.COV2.S vaccination and SARS-CoV-2 variants. The repertoire was sequenced with immunoSEQ multiplex PCR; TCRdb's copy has only in-frame clones and lacks some. Among 410,000 or so clones listed, about 92% were seen once. Treatment in this sample: 19 received Ad26.COV2.S at low or high dose, single or two shots; about 5 received placebo; per-sample allocation not given. Collection of samples fell on day 63 after the first vaccine or placebo injection. The sequencing used peripheral blood, collected in a trial of Ad26.COV2.S vaccine versus placebo. All receptors come from a person between 18 and 59 years old who received the Ad26.COV2.S COVID-19 vaccine or a placebo.

This clone was counted a single time. The J gene is TRBJ2-5, the V gene TRBV30, with D possibly matching TRBD2 (6 bases). V dropped 1 base and J dropped 5 bases, with 14 bases sitting between them. The CDR3 consists of 14 residues. CDR1 GTSNPN and CDR2 SVGIG come from the germline V gene (reference sequence). The CDR3 reads CAWSGDPRGETQYF. In nucleotides, the CDR3 is TGTGCCTGGAGTGGGGACCCCCGGGGGGAGACCCAGTACTTC.

The chain joins TRBV7-2 to TRBJ2-7, with 11 nucleotides matching TRBD1. After removal of 4 bases from V and 4 bases from J, the junction contained 6 bases not matched to a gene. The CDR3 is 15 amino acids. The germline V gene encodes CDR1 SGHTA and CDR2 FQGNSA. The CDR3 reads CASSSGTGGSYEQYF. CDR3 DNA sequence: TGTGCCAGCAGCTCAGGGACAGGGGGTTCATACGAGCAGTACTTC.

The CDR3 sequence: CAWGQEKIAFF. CDR3 bases: TGTGCCTGGGGACAGGAGAAAATCGCTTTCTTT. The chain carries TRBV30 and TRBJ1-1; 7 positions agree with TRBD1. CDR3 length: 11 amino acids. CDR1 is GTSNPN and CDR2 is SVGIG in the germline V gene (reference sequence). The ends lost 5 bases at V and 11 bases at J; junction bases unmatched: 8.

This clone appeared once. The chain couples TRBV7-9 to TRBJ2-3; unclear D gene. The CDR3 consists of 16 residues. CDR1 SEHNR and CDR2 FQNEAQ come from the germline V gene (reference sequence). Trimming took 6 bases from V and 2 from J, leaving 18 bases between them. CDR3 nucleotide sequence: TGTGCCAGCAGTTCTATGTCTTTCAAAAACACAGATACGCAGTATTTT. This gives the protein CASSSMSFKNTDTQYF.

The chain has TRBV5-4 and TRBJ1-2; perhaps TRBD1 as D (6 bases). CDR3 size: 14 residues. Germline values: CDR1 SGHNT, CDR2 YYREEE (reference sequence). Trimming took 2 bases from V and 4 from J, leaving 12 bases between them. In DNA form, the CDR3 reads TGTGCCAGCAGCTTCACTACAGGGTCCTATGGCTACACCTTC. Its protein is CASSFTTGSYGYTF.

The chain couples TRBV11-2 to TRBJ2-3; perhaps TRBD2 as D (6 bases). Trimming stripped 4 bases from V and 3 bases from J, with 17 bases between. This CDR3 is built from 16 residues. The germline V gene encodes CDR1 SGHAT and CDR2 FQNNGV. The CDR3 spells CASSSGSGLGTDTQYF. The CDR3 DNA is TGTGCCAGCAGCTCGGGTTCGGGACTGGGGACAGATACGCAGTATTTT.

V usage is TRBV7-9 and J usage is TRBJ1-3, with D possibly being TRBD1 (5 bases). CDR1 SEHNR and CDR2 FQNEAQ come from the germline V gene (reference sequence). CDR3 length equals 18 residues. Trimming pared 0 bases from V and 0 bases from J, leaving 15 bases between. CDR3 DNA: TGTGCCAGCAGCTTAGCTCCGGGGGGTGTCGTCTCTGGAAACACCATATATTTT. Translated, it gives CASSLAPGGVVSGNTIYF.

V usage is TRBV2 and J usage is TRBJ2-1, with 7 bases lining up with TRBD1. This CDR3 is built from 15 residues. Germline assignment: CDR1 SNHLY and CDR2 FYNNEI. Trimming removed 4 bases from V and 4 bases from J; junction bases left unmatched: 7. DNA for the CDR3: TGTGCCAGCAGTGTATCGACAGGGAAGTACAATGAGCAGTTCTTC. Translated: CASSVSTGKYNEQFF.

The chain employs TRBV5-1 and TRBJ2-1; 9 bases agree with TRBD2. The CDR3 totals 16 residues. Germline values: CDR1 SGHRS, CDR2 YFSETQ. V trimming: 1 base; J trimming: 4 bases; junction bases outside the gene matches: 6. CDR3 region: CASSLRAGGPYNEQFF. DNA of the CDR3: TGCGCCAGCAGCTTGCGAGCGGGGGGTCCATACAATGAGCAGTTCTTC. The whole variable domain, remainder taken from reference TRBV5-1 and TRBJ2-1, is KAGVTQTPRYLIKTRGQQVTLSCSPISGHRSVSWYQQTPGQGLQFLFEYFSETQRNKGNFPGRFSGRQFSNSRSEMNVSTLELGDSALYLCASSLRAGGPYNEQFFGPGTRLTVL.

The J gene is TRBJ1-5, the V gene TRBV10-3, with 7 bases lining up with TRBD1. The CDR3 extends over 14 amino acids. Trimming removed 5 bases from V and 2 bases from J; junction bases left unmatched: 3. The germline V gene encodes CDR1 ENHRY and CDR2 SYGVKD. The CDR3 DNA sequence: TGTGCCATCAGTTCAGGGGGTGGCAATCAGCCCCAGCATTTT. The encoded protein is CAISSGGGNQPQHF.

The chain is built from TRBV11-2 and TRBJ2-6; 8 bases are a match to TRBD1. V shed 5 bases and J 0 bases; nucleotides not matched to a gene: 12. This CDR3 contains 19 residues. Looked up from germline, CDR1 is SGHAT and CDR2 is FQNNGV. The CDR3 coding sequence is TGTGCCAGCAGCCCCACCCCCAGGACAGGGACCTCTGGGGCCAACGTCCTGACTTTC. Its translation: CASSPTPRTGTSGANVLTF. Based on the CDR3 plus reference TRBV11-2 and TRBJ2-6, the full variable domain is EAGVAQSPRYKIIEKRQSVAFWCNPISGHATLYWYQQILGQGPKLLIQFQNNGVVDDSQLPKDRFSAERLKGVDSTLKIQPAKLEDSAVYLCASSPTPRTGTSGANVLTFGAGSRLTVL.

V and J are TRBV5-1 and TRBJ2-5, with D tentatively TRBD1 or TRBD2 (5 bases each). Trimming stripped 3 bases from V and 3 bases from J, with 15 bases between. This CDR3 has 15 residues. The germline V gene has CDR1 SGHRS and CDR2 YFSETQ. Written as DNA, the CDR3 is TGCGCCAGCAGCTATGGCGGTTTGGGGGAAGAGACCCAGTACTTC. It codes for CASSYGGLGEETQYF.

This chain links TRBV19 with TRBJ2-2; 10 nucleotides line up with TRBD2. Germline V gives CDR1 LNHDA, CDR2 SQIVND (reference sequence). V dropped 6 bases and J dropped 1; count of bases not matched to a gene: 8. This CDR3 region has 17 residues. This chain's CDR3 is CASSLAGVRMNTGELFF. For the CDR3, the DNA is TGTGCCAGTAGCCTAGCGGGGGTTCGGATGAACACCGGGGAGCTGTTTTTT.

This chain uses TRBV5-4 with TRBJ1-2; D is unclear. The CDR3 length is 15 residues. V dropped 1 base and J dropped 0 bases, with 10 bases sitting between them. Germline CDR1 is SGHNT and CDR2 is YYREEE (reference sequence). The CDR3 loop reads CASSLFGESNYGYTF. CDR3 bases: TGTGCCAGCAGCTTGTTTGGGGAATCTAACTATGGCTACACCTTC.

The chain uses TRBV7-2 and TRBJ1-1, with 8 bases that match TRBD1. CDR1 is SGHTA and CDR2 is FQGNSA in the germline V gene. The CDR3 covers 16 residues. The J segment lost 1 base and the V segment lost 5 bases, leaving 9 bases of the junction unmatched. The CDR3, as DNA: TGTGCCAGCAGCCCCCCCTGGACAGGGAAGAACACTGAAGCTTTCTTT. It encodes CASSPPWTGKNTEAFF.

The chain is built from TRBV2 and TRBJ2-3; 10 nucleotides line up with TRBD1. Unmatched junction bases numbered 8, after V lost 2 bases and J lost 6 bases. CDR1 is SNHLY, CDR2 FYNNEI, per germline. The CDR3 has 16 amino acids. CDR3 coding DNA: TGTGCCAGCAGTGAAACCTCGACAGGGGGCTGGGATACGCAGTATTTT. Amino acids: CASSETSTGGWDTQYF.

The chain uses TRBV19 and TRBJ2-2, with D unresolved. The germline V gene encodes CDR1 LNHDA and CDR2 SQIVND (reference sequence). Between the trimmed V and J ends, which lost 7 bases and 3 bases, there was a span of 9 bases. This CDR3 contains 13 residues. The DNA of the CDR3 is TGTGCCAGTACCGTACAATACACCGGGGAGCTGTTTTTT. Translating it yields CASTVQYTGELFF.

The sample holds one count of this clone. The chain employs TRBV19 and TRBJ2-5; TRBD1 might be the D (5 bases). V was clipped by 5 bases and J by 1 base, with 11 bases between them. CDR1 is LNHDA, CDR2 SQIVND, per germline (reference sequence). This CDR3 contains 14 residues. The CDR3 bases are TGTGCCAGTAGTCCCGGACATCTCCAAGAGACCCAGTACTTC. Translating it yields CASSPGHLQETQYF.

The chain employs TRBV6-2 or TRBV6-3 and TRBJ2-2, with D perhaps matching TRBD2 (6 bases). The CDR3 has 17 residues. Trimming took off 1 base at V and 1 base at J, with 13 bases between the two ends. Per the germline V gene, CDR1 is MNHEY and CDR2 is SVGEGT. CDR3 DNA sequence: TGTGCCAGCAGTTACTTGACTGGGCGGGGGAACACCGGGGAGCTGTTTTTT. Encoded protein: CASSYLTGRGNTGELFF.

The CDR3, as DNA: TGCGCCAGCAGCCGGGCGGGGGGGCGAAATGAGCAGTTCTTC. It codes for CASSRAGGRNEQFF. The chain uses TRBV4-3 and TRBJ2-1, with TRBD2 identical over 9 bases. Trimming removed 4 bases from V and 7 bases from J; junction bases left unmatched: 5. Per germline, CDR1 LGHNA and CDR2 YSLEER. The CDR3 spans 14 residues.

This clone showed up just once. The chain is built from TRBV6-2 or TRBV6-3 and TRBJ2-3, with D perhaps being TRBD1 or TRBD2 (6 bases each). This CDR3 is 18 amino acids long. The germline gives CDR1 MNHEY, CDR2 SVGEGT. V gave up 0 bases and J gave up 7 bases, with 23 bases separating them. The CDR3 DNA is TGTGCCAGCAGTTACTCGTGGGGGGCTCGTGGGGACACGAATACGCAGTATTTT. As protein: CASSYSWGARGDTNTQYF.

CDR3 loop: CASSSPWGTGGQSDTF. Here the CDR3 DNA reads TGTGCCAGCAGCTCCCCTTGGGGGACAGGGGGGCAGTCGGACACCTTC. The chain joins TRBV5-6 to TRBJ1-2; 11 nucleotides match TRBD1. The CDR3 has 16 residues. CDR1 is SGHDT and CDR2 is YYEEEE in the germline V gene. V shed 3 bases and J 12 bases; nucleotides not matched to a gene: 16.

The chain joins TRBV6-5 to TRBJ2-3, with D maybe TRBD2 (5 bases). The CDR3 covers 13 residues. CDR1 is MNHEY and CDR2 is SVGAGI in the germline V gene. V lost 10 bases to trimming and J lost 0 bases, with 11 bases between them. The CDR3 sequence is CATRAGSTDTQYF. CDR3 DNA: TGTGCCACCCGGGCGGGTAGCACAGATACGCAGTATTTT.

This clone was seen only once. The rearrangement links TRBV24-1 to TRBJ2-5; D is ambiguous. V was trimmed by 1 base and J by 5 bases, leaving 4 bases between them. CDR1 is KGHDR, CDR2 SFDVKD, per germline. This CDR3 spans 12 amino acids. Here the CDR3 reads CATSDLTETQYF. The CDR3 region has the DNA TGTGCCACCAGTGATTTAACCGAGACCCAGTACTTC.

This clone showed up just once. The J gene is TRBJ1-2, the V gene TRBV30, with TRBD1 as a possible D gene (5 bases). V was pared by 4 bases and J by 4 bases, with 7 bases between. The CDR3 covers 11 residues. The germline V gene has CDR1 GTSNPN and CDR2 SVGIG (reference sequence). This chain's CDR3 is CAWTGSYGYTF. Written as DNA, the CDR3 is TGTGCCTGGACAGGGAGCTATGGCTACACCTTC.

The genes are TRBV11-2 and TRBJ2-3, with a weak D call TRBD1 (7 bases). Trimming pared 2 bases from V and 0 bases from J, leaving 9 bases between. The CDR3 covers 15 residues. Per germline, CDR1 SGHAT and CDR2 FQNNGV. CDR3 region: CASSLQGGSTDTQYF. The CDR3, as DNA: TGTGCCAGCAGCTTACAGGGGGGAAGCACAGATACGCAGTATTTT.

CDR3 sequence: CATDGQGYGYTF. The CDR3 DNA follows: TGTGCCACGGATGGACAGGGCTATGGCTACACCTTC. This chain uses TRBV2 with TRBJ1-2, with 8 bases aligning to TRBD1. V lost 10 bases and J lost 4; bases outside the gene matches: 5. This CDR3 has 12 residues. The germline gives CDR1 SNHLY, CDR2 FYNNEI.

J is TRBJ1-2 and V is TRBV11-2; the D gene is possibly TRBD1 (5 bases). In germline, CDR1 is SGHAT, CDR2 FQNNGV. V dropped 2 bases and J dropped 4 bases, with 8 bases sitting between them. The CDR3 is 13 residues long. The CDR3 protein is CASSLTGIYGYTF. The DNA of the CDR3 is TGTGCCAGCAGCTTAACAGGAATCTATGGCTACACCTTC.

The chain combines TRBV21-1 with TRBJ1-1; the table's D call, TRBD1, has no DNA check behind it. TRBV21-1 is a listed pseudogene. This CDR3 is 15 amino acids long. CDR3: CASSKVHRGWSEAFF. As DNA, the CDR3 is TGTGCCAGCAGCAAAGTCCACAGGGGGTGGTCTGAAGCTTTCTTT.

The V call is TRBV28, the J call TRBJ1-2, with TRBD1 as a possible D gene (5 bases). The V and J ends lost 3 bases and 4 bases respectively, with 9 bases between them. CDR1 MDHEN and CDR2 SYDVKM come from the germline V gene. CDR3 length: 13 residues. The CDR3 DNA is TGTGCCAGCAGTTTGGGGCACCTCTATGGCTACACCTTC. It encodes CASSLGHLYGYTF.

The chain recombines TRBV5-6 with TRBJ2-4; TRBD2 is a possible D gene (6 bases). The CDR3 extends over 16 amino acids. Trimming stripped 1 base from V and 1 base from J, with 12 bases between. Germline values: CDR1 SGHDT, CDR2 YYEEEE. The CDR3 reads CASSLLAGFAKNIQYF. The CDR3 nucleotides read TGTGCCAGCAGCTTGCTCGCGGGGTTCGCCAAAAACATTCAGTACTTC.

CDR3 residues: CASSLARAVRFTDTQYF. The CDR3 DNA follows: TGTGCCAGCAGCTTAGCCCGGGCCGTAAGGTTCACAGATACGCAGTATTTT. The genes are TRBV7-9 and TRBJ2-3, with D uncertain. Trimming stripped 0 bases from V and 2 bases from J, with 15 bases between. This CDR3 is built from 17 residues. Germline V CDR1 and CDR2: SEHNR, FQNEAQ (reference sequence).